A single sample is the source of the 27 T cell receptor beta chains below, sequenced in a study of identical twins. TCRdb re-called the 5' RACE reads with MiXCR, one entry per CDR3 protein. This sample yields nearly 900,000 distinct CDR3 sequences, of which around 12% are seen a single time; 1.5% to 2% belongs to the top ten. A further study also used this sample, focusing on yellow fever vaccine responses in identical twins.

Sequencing used PBMCs. The receptors were gathered from a woman aged 18-30 years in good health.

This clonotype was counted only a few times. J is TRBJ2-3 and V is TRBV20-1; TRBD1 or TRBD2 may be the D gene (5 bases each). V was cut by 0 bases and J by 4 bases, with 23 bases left in between. This CDR3 is built from 18 residues. CDR1 is DFQATT and CDR2 is SNEGSKA in the germline V gene (reference sequence). The CDR3 region has the DNA TGCAGTGCTAGAGATCCCTCCCCCGGGACCCCGAGGGCAGATACGCAGTATTTT. It codes for CSARDPSPGTPRADTQYF.

The chain carries TRBV9 and TRBJ2-7, with D tentatively TRBD2 (6 bases). CDR1 SGDLS and CDR2 YYNGEE come from the germline V gene. This CDR3 is 13 amino acids long. The V and J ends lost 0 bases and 5 bases respectively, with 9 bases between them. CDR3 coding DNA: TGTGCCAGCAGCGTAGGGGCGGGGAACGAGCAGTACTTC. It codes for CASSVGAGNEQYF.

This clonotype was recorded at least ten times. This chain links TRBV29-1 with TRBJ2-1; TRBD1 or TRBD2 may be the D gene (5 bases each). This CDR3 has 12 residues. The V and J ends lost 7 bases and 8 bases respectively, with 15 bases between them. Germline V gives CDR1 SQVTM, CDR2 ANQGSEA. CDR3 nucleotide sequence: TGCAGCGCCCGGGACCAGGATTATGAGCAGTTCTTC. Protein product: CSARDQDYEQFF.

This clonotype was observed a few times. This sequence joins TRBV7-2 and TRBJ2-5; TRBD2 agrees at 7 bases. The junction had 7 bases not matched to a gene; V was cut back by 5 bases and J by 1 base. This CDR3 is built from 15 residues. The germline V gene encodes CDR1 SGHTA and CDR2 FQGNSA. This chain's CDR3 is CASSDIAGAQETQYF. For the CDR3, the DNA is TGTGCCAGCAGCGACATAGCGGGCGCCCAAGAGACCCAGTACTTC.

The chain couples TRBV7-9 to TRBJ1-3; D not certain. This CDR3 is built from 15 residues. CDR1 and CDR2 (germline): SEHNR, FQNEAQ (reference sequence). Deletions cut 7 bases from V and 2 bases from J, with 15 bases between. CDR3 in DNA: TGTGCCAGCACCCGAGGATCGGGAACTGGAAACACCATATATTTT. Its protein is CASTRGSGTGNTIYF.

This clonotype was found many times. This chain links TRBV7-9 with TRBJ1-1; D is uncertain. Germline V gene data show CDR1 as SEHNR and CDR2 as FQNEAQ (reference sequence). With 1 base removed from V and 8 bases from J, the gap between germline ends came to 8 bases. The CDR3 runs to 12 residues. CDR3 DNA: TGTGCCAGCAGCTTAGTCCAGACCGAAGCTTTCTTT. Protein: CASSLVQTEAFF.

The chain joins TRBV20-1 to TRBJ1-2; tentative D call: TRBD1 (5 bases). The CDR3 spans 13 residues. Germline CDR1 is DFQATT and CDR2 is SNEGSKA (reference sequence). The ends were cut back, 3 bases at V and 6 bases at J, with 14 bases in the middle. CDR3 protein: CSASTSGVNGYTF. CDR3 DNA: TGCAGTGCTAGTACGTCGGGGGTCAATGGCTACACCTTC.

This chain links TRBV5-1 with TRBJ2-3; 7 nucleotides match TRBD1. The CDR3 is made up of 15 amino acids. Looked up from germline, CDR1 is SGHRS and CDR2 is YFSETQ. The ends lost 2 bases at V and 3 bases at J; junction bases unmatched: 6. CDR3 residues: CASSLDRAGTDTQYF. The CDR3 DNA sequence: TGCGCCAGCAGCTTAGACAGGGCCGGGACAGATACGCAGTATTTT.

The sample holds a few counts of this clonotype. The chain employs TRBV2 and TRBJ2-5; 10 nucleotides match TRBD2. This CDR3 is built from 18 residues. Unmatched junction bases numbered 11, after V lost 4 bases and J lost 0 bases. Germline assignment: CDR1 SNHLY and CDR2 FYNNEI. Written as DNA, the CDR3 is TGTGCCAGCAGTGGATTCGCTAGCGGGAGAGGAAACCAAGAGACCCAGTACTTC. Translated: CASSGFASGRGNQETQYF. The full variable domain, completed using reference TRBV2 and TRBJ2-5, is EPEVTQTPSHQVTQMGQEVILRCVPISNHLYFYWYRQILGQKVEFLVSFYNNEISEKSEIFDDQFSVERPDGSNFTLKIRSTKLEDSAMYFCASSGFASGRGNQETQYFGPGTRLLVL.

This clonotype was seen only a few times. The rearrangement joins TRBV5-1 to TRBJ1-1; unclear D gene. Germline CDR1 and CDR2: SGHRS and YFSETQ. This CDR3 comprises 18 residues. V was shortened by 4 bases and J by 1 base, with 23 bases between the two germline ends. The CDR3 DNA follows: TGCGCCAGCAGCCCGGGGAGGTGGCTCGAGAGCAGGAACACTGAAGCTTTCTTT. It yields the protein CASSPGRWLESRNTEAFF. Supplemented by reference TRBV5-1 and TRBJ1-1, the full variable domain reads KAGVTQTPRYLIKTRGQQVTLSCSPISGHRSVSWYQQTPGQGLQFLFEYFSETQRNKGNFPGRFSGRQFSNSRSEMNVSTLELGDSALYLCASSPGRWLESRNTEAFFGQGTRLTVV.

This clonotype was observed a few times. This chain joins TRBV13 and TRBJ2-2; D unresolved. Germline CDR1 PRHDT, CDR2 FYEKMQ (reference sequence). The CDR3 has 13 amino acids. The V end was cut by 2 bases, the J end by 6 bases, with 7 bases between. The CDR3 DNA is TGTGCCAGCAGCTTAATGGGTCCCGGGGAGCTGTTTTTT. It encodes CASSLMGPGELFF.

The gene calls are TRBV15 and TRBJ2-3, with TRBD1 matching 7 bases. Germline V gene lookup returns CDR1 LNHNV and CDR2 YYDKDF (reference sequence). The CDR3 runs to 16 residues. The junction had 8 bases not matched to a gene; V was cut back by 1 base and J by 4 bases. The CDR3 nucleotides are TGTGCCACCAGCAGAGGACAGGGTGGTTCTTCAGATACGCAGTATTTT. It encodes CATSRGQGGSSDTQYF.

The table lists this clonotype with many counts. This chain connects TRBV9 to TRBJ2-7, with a tentative D call TRBD2 (5 bases). CDR1 is SGDLS and CDR2 is YYNGEE in the germline V gene. The CDR3 covers 15 residues. V was shortened by 4 bases and J by 5 bases, with 19 bases between the two germline ends. CDR3 amino acids: CASSPTLASRHEQYF. CDR3 sequence (DNA): TGTGCCAGCAGCCCTACCCTAGCCTCCAGACACGAGCAGTACTTC. Filled out from reference TRBV9 and TRBJ2-7, the complete variable domain reads DSGVTQTPKHLITATGQRVTLRCSPRSGDLSVYWYQQSLDQGLQFLIQYYNGEERAKGNILERFSAQQFPDLHSELNLSSLELGDSALYFCASSPTLASRHEQYFGPGTRLTVT.

This clonotype was seen more than once but under ten times. The rearrangement links TRBV20-1 to TRBJ2-1; 13 nucleotides agree with TRBD2. V lost 6 bases and J lost 0; bases outside the gene matches: 8. The CDR3 consists of 17 residues. Looked up from germline, CDR1 is DFQATT and CDR2 is SNEGSKA (reference sequence). CDR3 bases: TGCAGTGCCCTTACTAGCGGGAGGGGTCCCTCCTACAATGAGCAGTTCTTC. It encodes CSALTSGRGPSYNEQFF.

The chain is built from TRBV10-3 and TRBJ2-1; D tentatively fits TRBD1 or TRBD2 (6 bases each). CDR1 ENHRY and CDR2 SYGVKD come from the germline V gene. The ends were cut back, 7 bases at V and 0 bases at J, with 10 bases in the middle. The CDR3 covers 14 residues. This chain's CDR3 is CAIIRGPSYNEQFF. CDR3 bases: TGTGCCATCATCCGGGGGCCCTCCTACAATGAGCAGTTCTTC.

The V and J genes are TRBV27 and TRBJ2-2, with D possibly being TRBD2 (5 bases). Germline V gene sequence: CDR1 MNHEY, CDR2 SMNVEV (reference sequence). Trimming shortened V by 3 bases and J by 0 bases, and 8 bases separated the two germline ends. This CDR3 contains 15 residues. In nucleotides, the CDR3 is TGTGCCAGCAGTTTCGGAGCGGCGAACACCGGGGAGCTGTTTTTT. Its protein is CASSFGAANTGELFF.

This clonotype came up a few times. The chain's CDR3 is CASIATPRLARDEQFF. CDR3 sequence (DNA): TGTGCCAGCATCGCCACCCCGAGACTAGCTCGGGATGAGCAGTTCTTC. V gene TRBV7-6 combines with J gene TRBJ2-1, with 7 bases lining up with TRBD2. Germline V gene data show CDR1 as SGHVS and CDR2 as FNYEAQ. The CDR3 runs 16 residues. The ends lost 7 bases at V and 8 bases at J; junction bases unmatched: 17.

This clonotype was recorded once. The rearrangement links TRBV28 to TRBJ2-7; no clear D gene. Germline CDR1 is MDHEN and CDR2 is SYDVKM. V was cut by 8 bases and J by 2 bases, with 10 bases left in between. The CDR3 consists of 12 residues. This chain's CDR3 is CASGQTTYEQYV. CDR3 nucleotides: TGTGCCAGCGGCCAGACGACCTACGAGCAGTACGTC.

This clonotype was seen many times. This chain joins TRBV7-8 and TRBJ1-2; D is unresolved. Trimming stripped 5 bases from V and 7 bases from J, with 17 bases between. Germline V CDR1 and CDR2: SGHVS, FQNEAQ. The CDR3 has 14 residues. CDR3 in amino acids: CASSIEGWVPGYTF. The CDR3 coding sequence is TGTGCCAGCAGCATAGAGGGATGGGTTCCTGGCTACACCTTC.

This chain uses TRBV28 with TRBJ1-2; no clear D gene. Trimming pared 3 bases from V and 5 bases from J, leaving 16 bases between. Germline V gene lookup returns CDR1 MDHEN and CDR2 SYDVKM. The CDR3 runs to 15 residues. The CDR3 DNA is TGTGCCAGCAGTTTGGTATCTCCGCTGGGGTATGGCTACACCTTC. Protein sequence: CASSLVSPLGYGYTF.

The rearrangement joins TRBV7-2 to TRBJ2-3, with TRBD2 as a possible D gene (6 bases). This CDR3 is built from 14 residues. Germline V lookup: CDR1 SGHTA, CDR2 FQGNSA. Trimming took off 4 bases at V and 3 bases at J, with 11 bases between the two ends. CDR3: CASSSGVLTDTQYF. CDR3 nucleotides: TGTGCCAGCAGCTCGGGAGTTCTTACAGATACGCAGTATTTT.

This clonotype occurred many times. The chain joins TRBV20-1 to TRBJ2-1, with D possibly TRBD2 on 5 matching bases. CDR1 is DFQATT, CDR2 SNEGSKA, per germline (reference sequence). V lost 1 base, J lost 5 bases, and 12 bases lay in between. The CDR3 consists of 14 residues. The CDR3 loop is CSARGRRTNNEQFF. The CDR3 coding sequence is TGCAGTGCTAGAGGAAGGAGGACCAACAATGAGCAGTTCTTC.

V usage is TRBV7-6 and J usage is TRBJ2-1; the match to TRBD2 covers 7 bases. J lost 5 bases, V lost 3 bases, and 13 bases had no gene match. Germline V gene data show CDR1 as SGHVS and CDR2 as FNYEAQ. The CDR3 extends over 17 amino acids. In DNA form, the CDR3 reads TGTGCCAGCAGCTTTAGACTAGCCTCCCCACTCAACAATGAGCAGTTCTTC. This gives the protein CASSFRLASPLNNEQFF.

The CDR3 bases are TGTGCCAGCAGCTTAGCAGGGGGCGTAAACAATGAGCAGTTCTTC. Encoded protein: CASSLAGGVNNEQFF. V gene TRBV7-9 combines with J gene TRBJ2-1; 7 bases fit TRBD1. The CDR3 is 15 residues long. V was clipped by 0 bases and J by 5 bases; unmatched bases: 4. Germline lookup yields CDR1 SEHNR and CDR2 FQNEAQ (reference sequence). The full variable domain, rest sourced from reference TRBV7-9 and TRBJ2-1, is DTGVSQNPRHKITKRGQNVTFRCDPISEHNRLYWYRQTLGQGPEFLTYFQNEAQLEKSRLLSDRFSAERPKGSFSTLEIQRTEQGDSAMYLCASSLAGGVNNEQFFGPGTRLTVL.

At least ten counts were recorded for this clonotype. V and J are TRBV5-1 and TRBJ2-3, with TRBD2 matching over 13 bases. The CDR3 is made up of 18 amino acids. V lost 4 bases, J lost 0 bases, and 8 bases stayed unmatched. Germline CDR1 and CDR2: SGHRS and YFSETQ. The CDR3 loop reads CASSPGLAGHSSTDTQYF. The CDR3 bases are TGCGCCAGCAGCCCGGGACTAGCGGGACACTCTAGCACAGATACGCAGTATTTT.

The sample holds a few counts of this clonotype. The DNA for the CDR3 is TGTGCCAGCAGTCCAGGATATGGAGCCTACGAGCAGTACGTC. The encoded protein is CASSPGYGAYEQYV. V is TRBV25-1 and J is TRBJ2-7; D is ambiguous. The CDR3 is 14 residues long. V was trimmed by 5 bases and J by 2 bases, leaving 13 bases between them. The germline V gene encodes CDR1 MGHDK and CDR2 SYGVNS.

The chain employs TRBV5-5 and TRBJ2-7, with D perhaps given as TRBD1 or TRBD2 (5 bases each). The CDR3 spans 15 residues. V was clipped by 2 bases and J by 0 bases, with 12 bases between them. From germline, CDR1 is SGHKS and CDR2 YYEKEE (reference sequence). The chain's CDR3 is CASSFAVGVSYEQYF. The DNA for the CDR3 is TGTGCCAGCAGCTTCGCCGTGGGGGTCTCCTACGAGCAGTACTTC.